This is a list of T cell receptor beta chains from one sample in a study of cytomegalovirus exposure and HLA in healthy donors. TCRdb's copy holds only in-frame clones and misses some; the assay was immunoSEQ multiplex PCR. The sample yields about 93,000 clones, roughly four fifths seen once. The sample comprised PBMCs. These TCRs come from a man aged 25 to 40 in good health and CMV-seronegative. Both conserved end residues are part of each CDR3. The D gene is left open where the match is weak. For some rows the clone size is stated as once, few or many, or as a class when expanded; others skip it.

V	J	D	size	CDR3	DNA
TRBV20-1	TRBJ2-5	.	.	CSAVRGETQYF	TGCAGTGCCGTAAGGGGAGAGACCCAGTACTTC
TRBV7-9	TRBJ1-1	.	.	CASSLGSGENTEAFF	TGTGCCAGCAGCTTAGGATCAGGGGAGAACACTGAAGCTTTCTTT
TRBV27	TRBJ1-5	.	.	CASSATSGQPQHF	TGTGCCAGCAGCGCAACTTCGGGGCAGCCCCAGCATTTT
TRBV28	TRBJ1-2	TRBD1	.	CASSLTGGRYGYTF	TGTGCCAGCAGTTTAACAGGGGGGAGGTATGGCTACACCTTC
TRBV11-3	TRBJ2-4	TRBD2	.	CASSSDGAGAGIQYF	TGTGCCAGCAGCTCAGACGGGGCGGGAGCGGGCATTCAGTACTTC
TRBV7-3	TRBJ2-1	.	.	CASSLLQGNEQFF	TGTGCCAGCAGCCTGCTACAGGGAAATGAGCAGTTCTTC
TRBV29-1	TRBJ1-1	.	.	CSAFRGNTEAFF	TGCAGCGCCTTCAGAGGGAACACTGAAGCTTTCTTT
TRBV5-4	TRBJ1-2	.	once	CASSPGAANYGYTF	TGTGCCAGCAGCCCCGGAGCAGCTAACTATGGCTACACCTTC
TRBV6-5	TRBJ1-5	TRBD1	few	CASSGTGWGSQPQHF	TGTGCCAGCAGTGGGACAGGGTGGGGTAGCCAGCCCCAGCATTTT
TRBV5-4	TRBJ1-5	.	.	CASSRDNQPQHF	TGTGCCAGCAGCCGGGACAATCAGCCCCAGCATTTT
TRBV5-1	TRBJ2-1	TRBD1	.	CASSPRTGNYNEQFF	TGCGCCAGCAGCCCAAGGACAGGGAATTACAATGAGCAGTTCTTC
TRBV7-8	TRBJ1-5	.	.	CASSLASRGSQPQHF	TGTGCCAGCAGCTTAGCGTCCAGGGGCAGTCAGCCCCAGCATTTT
TRBV15	TRBJ2-1	.	once	CATSRDGGREGEQFF	TGTGCCACCAGCAGAGATGGTGGGCGGGAAGGAGAGCAGTTCTTC
TRBV4-3	TRBJ1-3	.	.	CASSQEDSRNTIYF	TGCGCCAGCAGCCAAGAGGACAGCAGAAACACCATATATTTT
TRBV11-2	TRBJ1-5	.	.	CASSLDRGQPQHF	TGTGCCAGCAGCTTAGATAGAGGTCAGCCCCAGCATTTT
TRBV29-1	TRBJ1-2	.	.	CSVEDLDGYTF	TGCAGCGTTGAAGATCTCGATGGCTACACCTTC
TRBV29-1	TRBJ2-7	TRBD2	few	CSVRTSGRDEQYF	TGCAGCGTACGAACCTCAGGGAGGGACGAGCAGTACTTC
TRBV27	TRBJ1-5	TRBD1	.	CASSPRDRGRGNQPQHF	TGTGCCAGCAGTCCACGGGACAGGGGGCGCGGAAATCAGCCCCAGCATTTT
TRBV5-6	TRBJ2-2	TRBD2	.	CASSVIFLAGPNTGELFF	TGTGCCAGCAGCGTGATATTCCTAGCGGGGCCGAACACCGGGGAGCTGTTTTTT
TRBV6-5	TRBJ1-2	.	.	CASTPTGKGGYTF	TGTGCCAGCACCCCGACGGGGAAAGGAGGCTACACCTTC
TRBV6-5	TRBJ2-3	.	.	CASSYSSGMADTQYF	TGTGCCAGCAGTTACTCGTCAGGGATGGCAGATACGCAGTATTTT
TRBV7-3	TRBJ2-5	TRBD2	.	CASSPNLAGGRGETQYF	TGTGCCAGCAGCCCTAATCTAGCGGGGGGGCGGGGAGAGACCCAGTACTTC
TRBV6-1	TRBJ1-1	.	.	CASRRGTRYTEAFF	TGTGCCAGCAGGCGAGGGACACGCTACACTGAAGCTTTCTTT
TRBV7-3	TRBJ2-1	TRBD2	once	CASSLSGSSYNEQFF	TGTGCCAGCAGCTTAAGCGGGAGCTCCTACAATGAGCAGTTCTTC
TRBV7-3	TRBJ1-2	.	few	CASSLELGPTVNYGYTF	TGTGCCAGCAGCTTAGAATTGGGCCCGACAGTTAACTATGGCTACACCTTC
TRBV20-1	TRBJ2-3	.	.	CSAKLADTQYF	TGCAGTGCTAAGCTGGCAGATACGCAGTATTTT
TRBV2	TRBJ2-7	.	few	CASSEQGPSYEQYF	TGTGCCAGCAGTGAACAGGGCCCATCCTACGAGCAGTACTTC
TRBV7-9	TRBJ1-5	TRBD1	.	CASSLLQGLQHF	TGTGCCAGCAGCCTCCTACAGGGGCTCCAGCATTTT
TRBV7-3	TRBJ2-3	TRBD2	.	CASSLTASGGTDTQYF	TGTGCCAGCAGCTTAACGGCTAGCGGGGGCACAGATACGCAGTATTTT
TRBV29-1	TRBJ2-3	TRBD2	.	CSVTPVEREGRTQYF	TGCAGCGTTACACCCGTGGAGCGGGAGGGGCGGACGCAGTATTTT